The source of this T cell receptor (beta chain) is a study of CD8+CD57+ T cells in acquired aplastic anemia. The wider study: Sorted cells (CD4+ and CD8+) yielded DNA amounts that averaged approximately 3.1 ug. Findings and limits, study-wide: Patients and controls had in common fewer than 30 CD8+ CDR3 sequences. Controls did not differ significantly from patients in CD8+ Simpson's diversity.

The V segment lost 1 base and the J segment 5 bases; nucleotides outside the gene matches: 9. The germline CDR1 and CDR2 sequences are LNHNV and YYDKDF (reference sequence). The CDR3 is 16 residues long. Profiling of TCR beta VDJ combinations and CDR3 sequences used genomic DNA as template. TCRdb redid the calling of the reads with MiXCR, one entry per CDR3 protein. This table holds hundreds of thousands of distinct CDR3 sequences, around 60% found once. This clonotype came up many times. Its specificity is not known. This clonotype was sampled from a human donor with severe aplastic anemia or a healthy control (not recorded which). The chain combines TRBV15 with TRBJ2-3; 7 bases are a match to TRBD2. Sequencing was done on a sample of sorted CD4+, CD8+, or CD8+CD57+ T cells (not recorded which) from PBMCs. CDR3 protein: CATSRGGAAGVDTQYF. The CDR3 bases are TGTGCCACCAGCAGAGGCGGGGCGGCGGGGGTAGATACGCAGTATTTT. Variable domain in full (rest from reference TRBV15 and TRBJ2-3): DAMVIQNPRYQVTQFGKPVTLSCSQTLNHNVMYWYQQKSSQAPKLLFHYYDKDFNNEADTPDNFQSRRPNTSFCFLDIRSPGLGDTAMYLCATSRGGAAGVDTQYFGPGTRLTVL.